This TCR beta chain was identified in a study of T cells in Graves' hyperthyroidism and ophthalmopathy. Study observations and caveats: Ophthalmopathy, as predicted by the model, came a median approximately 6.5 months after the prediction.

Hyperthyroidism was newly diagnosed in patients aged 18 to 65 (duration under 2 months). Exclusion of patients followed from uncontrolled infection, other autoimmune disease, pregnancy or lactation. This clonotype has more than one count but fewer than ten. No antigen is known for it. TCR beta CDR3 region amplification was performed from RNA transcripts. The study used the HTBI primer set for a first-round RT-PCR of the TCR CDR3. TCRdb called the multiplex PCR reads again in MiXCR, with one record for every CDR3 protein. The sample shows some 350,000 distinct CDR3 sequences, less than 20% of them seen only once. This sequence was found in a woman younger than 30 with Graves' hyperthyroidism that later progressed to Graves' ophthalmopathy. The sequenced sample consisted of blood.

CDR3 residues: CASSQSGVQPQHF. The CDR3 DNA reads as TGCGCCAGCAGCCAATCCGGGGTTCAGCCCCAGCATTTT. The chain employs TRBV4-1 and TRBJ1-5; D unclear. V was clipped by 2 bases and J by 6 bases, with 8 bases between them. The V gene's germline CDR1 is MGHRA and CDR2 YSYEKL. The CDR3 sequence is 13 residues long.